This T cell receptor beta chain is drawn from a study of T cell responses to AZD1222 COVID-19 vaccine. Between the trimmed V and J ends, which lost 6 bases and 0 bases, there was a span of 8 bases. From germline, CDR1 is WSHSY and CDR2 SAAADI. This CDR3 has 13 residues. Produced via immunoSEQ multiplex PCR; TCRdb's table is partial and in-frame only. The sample carries roughly 140,000 clones, more than 85% recorded once. The chain employs TRBV10-2 and TRBJ1-1; D may be TRBD1 (6 bases). The sequenced sample was peripheral blood, obtained on day 0 of AZD1222 vaccination. The clonotype was recovered from an adult in good health. CDR3 nucleotide sequence: TGCGCCAGCAGACAGGGACTGAACACTGAAGCTTTCTTT. This translates into CASRQGLNTEAFF.